Listed below are T cell receptor beta chains from one sample, sequenced in a study of metastatic and nonmetastatic thyroid tumors. Using MiXCR, TCRdb reanalyzed the PCR reads. The sample has fewer than 9,000 clones, about 37% seen once; the top ten hold 40%. Sample: tumor tissue. The origin of the receptors is a female donor with papillary thyroid cancer or a benign thyroid nodule (not recorded which). Some clones in this sample may be carry-over from other donors' samples. Each CDR3 is given with its conserved first and last residue. The order of the fields is V gene, J gene, D gene, clone size, CDR3 DNA, CDR3 protein. The D gene is left open where the match is weak. The size of a clone is reported for some rows only, either as once, few or many, or as a class for expanded clones.

V gene: TRBV7-2
J gene: TRBJ1-1
D gene: NA
clone size: few
CDR3 DNA: TGTGCCAGCAGCTTAGCAGGCAGGGGTACTGAAGCTTTCTTT
CDR3 protein: CASSLAGRGTEAFF

V gene: TRBV19
J gene: TRBJ2-7
D gene: NA
clone size: few
CDR3 DNA: TGTGCCAGTAGTCCTGGGGGGGCGTACGAGCAGTACTTC
CDR3 protein: CASSPGGAYEQYF

V gene: TRBV10-3
J gene: TRBJ1-2
D gene: TRBD1
clone size: few
CDR3 DNA: TGTGCCATCAGTGAGTCGATCACAGGGGGAGAATATGGCTACACCTTC
CDR3 protein: CAISESITGGEYGYTF

V gene: TRBV6-2/TRBV6-3
J gene: TRBJ1-5
D gene: NA
clone size: medium-sized
CDR3 DNA: TGTGCCAGCAGTTACTTCGTGGACAGTCCTAATCAGCCCCAGCATTTT
CDR3 protein: CASSYFVDSPNQPQHF

V gene: TRBV20-1
J gene: TRBJ2-7
D gene: TRBD2
clone size: medium-sized
CDR3 DNA: TGCAGTGCCCCGGGACTAGCGTCGAGAGGGGAGCAGTACTTC
CDR3 protein: CSAPGLASRGEQYF

V gene: TRBV27
J gene: TRBJ1-2
D gene: NA
clone size: NA
CDR3 DNA: TGTGCCAGCAGCCCTGACGGACCGGGGGTTGGGGGCTACACCTTC
CDR3 protein: CASSPDGPGVGGYTF

V gene: TRBV2
J gene: TRBJ2-3
D gene: NA
clone size: NA
CDR3 DNA: TGTGCCAGCAGTTCTAATACAAAACTGGGAGATACGCAGTATTTT
CDR3 protein: CASSSNTKLGDTQYF

V gene: TRBV28
J gene: TRBJ2-7
D gene: TRBD1
clone size: few
CDR3 DNA: TGTGCCAGCAGAAAACGGACAGGCACTCTCTACGAGCAGTACTTC
CDR3 protein: CASRKRTGTLYEQYF

V gene: TRBV6-1
J gene: TRBJ2-2
D gene: NA
clone size: few
CDR3 DNA: TGTGCCAGCCGTACAGGGTCGGCCGGGGAGCTGTTTTTT
CDR3 protein: CASRTGSAGELFF

V gene: TRBV6-6
J gene: TRBJ2-5
D gene: TRBD1
clone size: medium-sized
CDR3 DNA: TGTGCCAGCAGTTACGGTTACAGGGGGCAAGAGACCCAGTACTTC
CDR3 protein: CASSYGYRGQETQYF

V gene: TRBV28
J gene: TRBJ1-1
D gene: NA
clone size: few
CDR3 DNA: TGTGCCAGCAGTACATACAGGGATCTCGGAGCTTTCTTT
CDR3 protein: CASSTYRDLGAFF

V gene: TRBV20-1
J gene: TRBJ2-1
D gene: NA
clone size: few
CDR3 DNA: TGCAGTGCTAGGGACTTCAACACCTACAATGAGCAGTTCTTC
CDR3 protein: CSARDFNTYNEQFF

V gene: TRBV2
J gene: TRBJ2-7
D gene: NA
clone size: NA
CDR3 DNA: TGTGCCAGCAGTGTACGGTACGAGCAGTACTTC
CDR3 protein: CASSVRYEQYF

V gene: TRBV28
J gene: TRBJ2-7
D gene: TRBD2
clone size: few
CDR3 DNA: TGTGCCAGCAGCCCGACTAGCGGGAGCTCCTACGAGCAGTACTTC
CDR3 protein: CASSPTSGSSYEQYF

V gene: TRBV5-1
J gene: TRBJ2-5
D gene: NA
clone size: NA
CDR3 DNA: TGCGCCAGCAGGAACCGAACGTTCGGGGCCAGAGAGACCCAGTACTTC
CDR3 protein: CASRNRTFGARETQYF

V gene: TRBV2
J gene: TRBJ1-1
D gene: NA
clone size: many
CDR3 DNA: TGTGCCAGCAGTGTAAGGGCAGGGAGGAACACTGAAGCTTTCTTT
CDR3 protein: CASSVRAGRNTEAFF

V gene: TRBV6-1
J gene: TRBJ1-5
D gene: NA
clone size: few
CDR3 DNA: TGTGCCAGCAGTACCGGGCGCGGTTATAGCAATCAGCCCCAGCATTTT
CDR3 protein: CASSTGRGYSNQPQHF

V gene: TRBV28
J gene: TRBJ1-1
D gene: NA
clone size: medium-sized
CDR3 DNA: TGTGCCAGCAGTTTCGCCCCTGGAGGAGAAGCTTTCTTT
CDR3 protein: CASSFAPGGEAFF

V gene: TRBV7-9
J gene: TRBJ1-6
D gene: NA
clone size: NA
CDR3 DNA: TGTGCCAGCAGCTTAGGGGGCAGAATTGATTCACCCCTCCACTTT
CDR3 protein: CASSLGGRIDSPLHF

V gene: TRBV4-2
J gene: TRBJ2-7
D gene: TRBD1
clone size: NA
CDR3 DNA: TGTGCCAGCAGCCGAGGGACAGGGGCCTCCTACGAGCAGTACTTC
CDR3 protein: CASSRGTGASYEQYF

V gene: TRBV15
J gene: TRBJ2-7
D gene: NA
clone size: NA
CDR3 DNA: TGTGCCACCAGCAGCCTCGACAGGTCCTACCAGCAGTACTTC
CDR3 protein: CATSSLDRSYQQYF

V gene: TRBV3-1
J gene: TRBJ2-5
D gene: TRBD2
clone size: medium-sized
CDR3 DNA: TGTGCCAGCAGCCAGGGGACCACTAGCGGGAGCTTTGGGGAGACCCAGTACTTC
CDR3 protein: CASSQGTTSGSFGETQYF

V gene: TRBV6-2/TRBV6-3
J gene: TRBJ2-7
D gene: TRBD1
clone size: few
CDR3 DNA: TGTGCCAGCCTTAGGCGACAGGGGCTTCTTCTCTACGAGCAGTACTTC
CDR3 protein: CASLRRQGLLLYEQYF

V gene: TRBV5-1
J gene: TRBJ1-2
D gene: NA
clone size: NA
CDR3 DNA: TGCGCCAGCAGCTTAGCCCATGGCTATGGCTACACCTTC
CDR3 protein: CASSLAHGYGYTF

V gene: TRBV7-3
J gene: TRBJ2-1
D gene: TRBD2
clone size: NA
CDR3 DNA: TGTGCCAGCAGCTTAAGTTCGGGAGGGCCAGTGAATGAGCAGTTCTTC
CDR3 protein: CASSLSSGGPVNEQFF

V gene: TRBV30
J gene: TRBJ2-2
D gene: NA
clone size: few
CDR3 DNA: TGTGCCTGGAGATGGACACCGAATGGCGGGGAGCTGTTTTTT
CDR3 protein: CAWRWTPNGGELFF

V gene: TRBV20-1
J gene: TRBJ1-1
D gene: NA
clone size: NA
CDR3 DNA: TGCAGTGCTAGAGAAGGGGGTGCTGAAGCTTTCTTT
CDR3 protein: CSAREGGAEAFF

V gene: TRBV18
J gene: TRBJ2-3
D gene: TRBD2
clone size: NA
CDR3 DNA: TGTGCCAGCTCACCACCGCCTAGCGGGAGCACAGATACGCAGTATTTT
CDR3 protein: CASSPPPSGSTDTQYF

V gene: TRBV7-2
J gene: TRBJ2-7
D gene: NA
clone size: NA
CDR3 DNA: TGTGCCAGCAGCCCGACCGGGGATCACGGCGAGCAGTACTTC
CDR3 protein: CASSPTGDHGEQYF

V gene: TRBV18
J gene: TRBJ2-1
D gene: TRBD2
clone size: few
CDR3 DNA: TGTGCCAGCTCACCACTAGCGGGAGTGCACAATGAGCAGTTCTTC
CDR3 protein: CASSPLAGVHNEQFF

V gene: TRBV4-1
J gene: TRBJ2-3
D gene: NA
clone size: NA
CDR3 DNA: TGCGCCAGCAGCACAGGACTGCCTAGCACAGATACGCAGTATTTT
CDR3 protein: CASSTGLPSTDTQYF

V gene: TRBV12-5
J gene: TRBJ1-1
D gene: NA
clone size: NA
CDR3 DNA: TGTTCTAGTGGCACAGCATCAGACACCCAAGCTTTCTTT
CDR3 protein: CSSGTASDTQAFF

V gene: TRBV9
J gene: TRBJ2-1
D gene: TRBD2
clone size: NA
CDR3 DNA: TGTGCCAGCAGCGTATCCAAAGCGGGAGGGCCCCTCGTTGAGCAGTTCTTC
CDR3 protein: CASSVSKAGGPLVEQFF

V gene: TRBV27
J gene: TRBJ1-2
D gene: NA
clone size: NA
CDR3 DNA: TGTGCCAGCAGTGAACCCCCAACAGGGTGGAGTGGCTACACCTTC
CDR3 protein: CASSEPPTGWSGYTF

V gene: TRBV20-1
J gene: TRBJ2-7
D gene: NA
clone size: NA
CDR3 DNA: TGCAGTGCTAATGGACGGCGGGCCCCTTACGAGCAGTACTTC
CDR3 protein: CSANGRRAPYEQYF

V gene: TRBV11-3
J gene: TRBJ2-2
D gene: TRBD2
clone size: medium-sized
CDR3 DNA: TGTGCCAGCGCCTATCGGGAGGCCGGGGAGCTGTTTTTT
CDR3 protein: CASAYREAGELFF

V gene: TRBV20-1
J gene: TRBJ2-7
D gene: NA
clone size: NA
CDR3 DNA: TGCAGTGCTAGAGACCCCCAGGGGAGCTTCGAGCAGTACTTC
CDR3 protein: CSARDPQGSFEQYF

V gene: TRBV20-1
J gene: TRBJ2-3
D gene: NA
clone size: NA
CDR3 DNA: TGCAGTGCTAGGTACGGGAGCCTCACAGATACGCAGTATTTT
CDR3 protein: CSARYGSLTDTQYF

V gene: TRBV15
J gene: TRBJ1-2
D gene: TRBD1
clone size: few
CDR3 DNA: TGTGCCACCAGCAGAGGGACAGGAACCTATGGCTACACCTTC
CDR3 protein: CATSRGTGTYGYTF